This T cell receptor beta chain is from a study of blood T cell repertoires in COVID-19. Study information: The United States, Italy and Spain were the sources of the acute and convalescent COVID-19 samples.

The table came from immunoSEQ multiplex PCR; TCRdb's copy has only in-frame clones and leaves some out. The sample lists fewer than 100,000 clones, 85% occurring once. J lost 4 bases, V lost 4 bases, and 8 bases had no gene match. CDR1 and CDR2 (germline): MNHEY, SVGAGI. This CDR3 has 15 residues. The TCR sequence derives from a man aged 55 to 69 with acute or convalescent COVID-19. The sequenced material came from peripheral blood. The genes are TRBV6-5 and TRBJ2-7, with 9 nucleotides matching TRBD2. The CDR3 loop reads CASSLVAGAFYEQYF. The DNA of the CDR3 is TGTGCCAGCAGTTTGGTAGCGGGAGCGTTTTACGAGCAGTACTTC.